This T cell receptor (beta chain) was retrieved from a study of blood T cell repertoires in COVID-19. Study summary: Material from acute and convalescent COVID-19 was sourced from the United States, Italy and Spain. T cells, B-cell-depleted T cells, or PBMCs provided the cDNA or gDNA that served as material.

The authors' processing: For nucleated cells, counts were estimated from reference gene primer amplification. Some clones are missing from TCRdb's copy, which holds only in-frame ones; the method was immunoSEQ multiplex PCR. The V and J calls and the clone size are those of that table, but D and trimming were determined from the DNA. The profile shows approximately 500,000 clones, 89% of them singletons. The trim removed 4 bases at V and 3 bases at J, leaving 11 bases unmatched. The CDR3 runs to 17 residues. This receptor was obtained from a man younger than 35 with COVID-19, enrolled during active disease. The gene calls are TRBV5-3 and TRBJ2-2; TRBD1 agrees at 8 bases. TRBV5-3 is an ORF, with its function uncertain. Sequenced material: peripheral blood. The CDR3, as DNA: TGTGCCAGAAGCGCGGCTAAAGGACAGGGCCACACCGGGGAGCTGTTTTTT. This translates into CARSAAKGQGHTGELFF.